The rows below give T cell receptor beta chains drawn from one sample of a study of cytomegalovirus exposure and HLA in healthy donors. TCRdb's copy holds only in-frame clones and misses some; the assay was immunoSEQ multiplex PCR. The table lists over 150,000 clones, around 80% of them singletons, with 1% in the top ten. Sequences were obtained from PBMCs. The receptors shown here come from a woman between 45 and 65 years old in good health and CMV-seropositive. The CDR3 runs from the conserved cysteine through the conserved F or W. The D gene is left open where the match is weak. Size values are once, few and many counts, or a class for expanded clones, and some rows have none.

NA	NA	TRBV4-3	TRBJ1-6	TGCGCCAGCAGCCAAGATGCACAGATTAATTCACCCCTCCACTTT	CASSQDAQINSPLHF
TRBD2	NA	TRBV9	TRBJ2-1	TGTGCCAGCAGCGCTTGGACTAGCGGGAGGAACAATGAGCAGTTCTTC	CASSAWTSGRNNEQFF
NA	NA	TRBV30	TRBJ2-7	TGTGCCTGGAGCGCGGGGCTGCGCGCCTACGAGCAGTACTTC	CAWSAGLRAYEQYF
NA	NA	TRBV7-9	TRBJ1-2	TGTGCCAGCAGCTTAGGGGCTGGCAGGGTGGACTATGGCTACACCTTC	CASSLGAGRVDYGYTF
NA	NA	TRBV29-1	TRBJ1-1	TGCAGCGGTGACAGGTTTATGAACACTGAAGCTTTCTTT	CSGDRFMNTEAFF
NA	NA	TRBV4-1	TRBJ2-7	TGCGCCAGCAGCGGGCCACGTCTGGAGCAGTACTTC	CASSGPRLEQYF
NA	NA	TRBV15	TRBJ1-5	TGTGCCACCAGCAGAGATCGTGGAGGCACGGGTGCCCAGCATTTT	CATSRDRGGTGAQHF
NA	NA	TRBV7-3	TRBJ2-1	TGTGCCAGCAGCCCCGATCTTGCTGGGGGCGATGAGCAGTTCTTC	CASSPDLAGGDEQFF
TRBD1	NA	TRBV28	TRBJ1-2	TGTGCCAGCAGTTTAACAGGGGGTAGATCCTATGGCTACACCTTC	CASSLTGGRSYGYTF
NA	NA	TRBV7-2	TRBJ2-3	TGTGCCAGCAGCTTAGGGGACACCTTCACAGATACGCAGTATTTT	CASSLGDTFTDTQYF
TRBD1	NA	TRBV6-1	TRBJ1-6	TGTGCCAGCAGTGAAGCAGGGGGCGGGGATTCACCCCTCCACTTT	CASSEAGGGDSPLHF
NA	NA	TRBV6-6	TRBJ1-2	TGTGCCAGCAGTTCCCGGCCGGGCTATGGCTACACCTTC	CASSSRPGYGYTF
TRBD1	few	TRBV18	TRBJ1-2	TGTGCCAGCTCACCAACCGGACAGGGTAATGGCTACACCTTC	CASSPTGQGNGYTF
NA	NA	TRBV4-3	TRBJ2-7	TGCGCCAGCAGCCAAGTAACTGGCGGGGCCTACTCCTACGAGCAGTACTTC	CASSQVTGGAYSYEQYF
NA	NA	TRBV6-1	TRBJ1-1	TGTGCCAGCAGTTATTTTATAAACACTGAAGCTTTCTTT	CASSYFINTEAFF
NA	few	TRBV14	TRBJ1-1	TGTGCCAGCAGCCAAGCGTGGAGCGTGGGAGCTTTCTTT	CASSQAWSVGAFF
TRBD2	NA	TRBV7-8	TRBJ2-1	TGTGCCAGCAGCTCTTTGACTAGCGGATTTGCTGAGCAGTTCTTC	CASSSLTSGFAEQFF
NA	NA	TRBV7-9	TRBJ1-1	TGTGCCAGCAGCTCCCAGGGGCGGGGGACTGAAGCTTTCTTT	CASSSQGRGTEAFF
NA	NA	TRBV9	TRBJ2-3	TGTGCCAGCAGCGCACGCACAGATACGCAGTTTTTT	CASSARTDTQFF
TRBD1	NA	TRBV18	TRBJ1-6	TGTGCCAGCTCGCCAAATCTCCAGGGGGCGGCTGCGGTCCTCCACTTT	CASSPNLQGAAAVLHF
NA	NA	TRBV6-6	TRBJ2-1	TGTGCCAGTCAATGGGAGCGCAATGAGCAGTTCTTC	CASQWERNEQFF
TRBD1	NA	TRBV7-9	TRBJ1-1	TGTGCCAGCAGCTTACGGGACAGGGTGGCTGACGTAGGTTGGACTGAAGCTTTCTTT	CASSLRDRVADVGWTEAFF
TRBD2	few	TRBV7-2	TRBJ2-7	TGTGCCAGCAGCCCGGGGCTAGCGGGGTCCTACGAGCAGTACTTC	CASSPGLAGSYEQYF
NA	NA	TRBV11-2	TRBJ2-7	TGTGCCAGCAGCACCGGGACTTCACGCTACGAGCAGTACTTC	CASSTGTSRYEQYF
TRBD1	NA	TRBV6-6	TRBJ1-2	TGTGCCAGCAGGACAGGGTCTGGGTATGGCTACACCTTC	CASRTGSGYGYTF
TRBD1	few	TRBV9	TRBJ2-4	TGTGCCAGCAGCGCAGGGACAGGGGGCTACATTCAGTACTTC	CASSAGTGGYIQYF
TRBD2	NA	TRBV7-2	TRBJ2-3	TGTGCCAGCAGCTTAATGCGGACTAGCGGGAGGGGGACAGATACGCAGTATTTT	CASSLMRTSGRGTDTQYF
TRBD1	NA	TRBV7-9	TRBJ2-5	TGTGCCAGCAATAGGGACAGGGGACAAGAGACCCAGTACTTC	CASNRDRGQETQYF
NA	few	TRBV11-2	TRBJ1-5	TGTGCCAGCAGCTCGAACAACAATCAGCCCCAGCATTTT	CASSSNNNQPQHF
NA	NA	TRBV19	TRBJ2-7	TGTGCCAGTAGTATAGGAGACCACAGAAATACCTACGAGCAGTACTTC	CASSIGDHRNTYEQYF
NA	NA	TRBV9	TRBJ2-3	TGTGCCAGCAGCGTAGACGGGAGTCTGACAGATACGCAGTATTTT	CASSVDGSLTDTQYF
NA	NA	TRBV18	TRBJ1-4	TGTGCCAGCTCACCTACACAGGCAGTAGGTGGAAAACTGTTTTTT	CASSPTQAVGGKLFF
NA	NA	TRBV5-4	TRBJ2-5	TGTGCCAGCAGCCCCAAATCGGGGGACCAAGAGACCCAGTACTTC	CASSPKSGDQETQYF
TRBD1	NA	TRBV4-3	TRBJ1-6	TGCGCCAGCAGCCAAGGCTTGGACAGGGGGAGCTCACCCCTCCACTTT	CASSQGLDRGSSPLHF
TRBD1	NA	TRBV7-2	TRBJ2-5	TGTGCCAGCAGCACCCGAGGCTTACAGGGGGCTAGGGAGACCCAGTACTTC	CASSTRGLQGARETQYF
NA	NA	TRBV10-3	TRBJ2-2	TGTGCCATCAGTGAGTCTGATAGCGGAAACACCGGGGAGCTGTTTTTT	CAISESDSGNTGELFF
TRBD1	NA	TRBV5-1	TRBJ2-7	TGCGCCAGCAGCGTACGGACAGGGGGCGGCGAGCAGTACTTC	CASSVRTGGGEQYF
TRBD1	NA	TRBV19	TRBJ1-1	TGTGCCACCAGACACAGGGGACTCACTGAAGCTTTCTTT	CATRHRGLTEAFF
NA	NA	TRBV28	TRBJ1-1	TGTGCCAGCAGTTTAGGGTTGCGGACAGCCCTGAACACTGAAGCTTTCTTT	CASSLGLRTALNTEAFF
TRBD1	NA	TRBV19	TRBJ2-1	TGTGCCAGTAGTATGATACAGGGGTTTATCAATGAGCAGTTCTTC	CASSMIQGFINEQFF
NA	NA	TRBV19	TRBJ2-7	TGTGCCAGTAGTCTACGCACAGGGATACTCACCCACGAGCAGTACTTC	CASSLRTGILTHEQYF
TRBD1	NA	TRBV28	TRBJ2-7	TGTGCCAGCAGTTATGGGACAGGAGTCTACGAGCAGTACTTC	CASSYGTGVYEQYF
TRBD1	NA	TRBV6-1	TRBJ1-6	TGTGCCAGCAGTGAAATGGACAGGGGTTTTAATTCACCCCTCCACTTT	CASSEMDRGFNSPLHF
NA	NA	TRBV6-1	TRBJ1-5	TGTGCCAGCAGTGAAGCGCGAGGCAGGGGCCCCCAAGGGAGCAATCAGCCCCAGCATTTT	CASSEARGRGPQGSNQPQHF
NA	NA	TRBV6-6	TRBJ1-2	TGTGCCAGCAGTTACGTGCCGGGGGACCTTTATGGCTACACCTTC	CASSYVPGDLYGYTF
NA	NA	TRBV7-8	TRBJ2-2	TGTGCCAGCAGCGTCTTAGGGGCACCCGGGGAGCTGTTTTTT	CASSVLGAPGELFF
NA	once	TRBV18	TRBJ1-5	TGTGCCAGCTCTCCGACAGACCGCAATCAGCCCCAGCATTTT	CASSPTDRNQPQHF
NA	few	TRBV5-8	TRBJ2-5	TGTGCCAGCACCCAGGGGGGCAATCAAGAGACCCAGTACTTC	CASTQGGNQETQYF